A single sample is the source of the 10 T cell receptor beta chains below, sequenced in a study of regulatory T cells in long-lasting Graves disease. Researchers made TCR beta libraries by using iRepertoire HTBI primers and running Arm-PCR on CDR3 regions. TCRdb called the multiplex PCR reads again in MiXCR, with one record for every CDR3 protein. The sample has around 500,000 distinct CDR3 sequences, roughly 13% seen once. Time point described: newly diagnosed GD, antithyroid drugs for less than 3 months. The authors made the TCR library using RNA they extracted from PBMCs. These data were likewise used in another study, on T cells in Graves' hyperthyroidism and ophthalmopathy.

Specimen: peripheral blood mononuclear cells (PBMCs), collected at new diagnosis, from a patient treated with antithyroid drugs. The source is a man aged 25 to 40 with Graves disease.

This clonotype was observed at least ten times. V gene TRBV11-2 combines with J gene TRBJ2-7, with TRBD2 matching over 13 bases. The CDR3 length is 14 residues. Germline V lookup: CDR1 SGHAT, CDR2 FQNNGV. Trimming cost V 6 bases and J 4 bases; bases outside gene matches: 3. The CDR3 bases are TGTGCCAGCAGGGTACTAGCGGGAGGGTACGAGCAGTACTTC. Protein product: CASRVLAGGYEQYF.

V gene TRBV6-1 combines with J gene TRBJ1-2; D may be TRBD1 (5 bases). This CDR3 has 12 residues. Germline V gene sequence: CDR1 MNHNS, CDR2 SASEGT. The V end lost 8 bases, the J end lost 2 bases, and 9 bases lay between the germline ends. CDR3 loop: CASGTANYGYTF. Written as DNA, the CDR3 is TGTGCCAGCGGGACGGCAAACTATGGCTACACCTTC.

This clonotype was seen ten or more times. The chain uses TRBV10-3 and TRBJ1-5; TRBD1 might be the D (5 bases). V was pared by 8 bases and J by 2 bases, with 10 bases between. The CDR3 sequence is 13 residues long. Looked up from germline, CDR1 is ENHRY and CDR2 is SYGVKD. The DNA of the CDR3 is TGTGCCATCTCTGGGGCAGGCAATCAGCCCCAGCATTTT. Translating it yields CAISGAGNQPQHF.

In this sample, this clonotype turned up many times. The V gene is TRBV11-2, the J gene TRBJ2-1; 7 bases are shared with TRBD1. CDR1 and CDR2 from the germline V gene are SGHAT and FQNNGV. This CDR3 spans 15 amino acids. V lost 2 bases and J lost 5; bases outside the gene matches: 6. The DNA of the CDR3 is TGTGCCAGCAGCTTACTTATGACAGGGAACAATGAGCAGTTCTTC. Protein: CASSLLMTGNNEQFF.

This clonotype was recorded many times. V and J are TRBV12-3 or TRBV12-4 and TRBJ2-5; D gene unclear. V was shortened by 6 bases and J by 5 bases, with 13 bases between the two germline ends. CDR3 size: 13 residues. CDR3 nucleotide sequence: TGTGCCAGCAGCATCTCGGAGAGGGAGACCCAGTACTTC. It encodes CASSISERETQYF.

In its sample, this clonotype was seen many times. The J gene is TRBJ2-1, the V gene TRBV29-1, with a weak D call TRBD1 (6 bases). The length of the CDR3 is 16 residues. Germline V gives CDR1 SQVTM, CDR2 ANQGSEA. The germline V and J ends were trimmed by 6 bases and 0 bases, with 18 bases remaining between them. CDR3 region: CSVPDRQLRSYNEQFF. CDR3 in DNA: TGCAGCGTGCCCGACAGGCAACTCCGCTCCTACAATGAGCAGTTCTTC.

This clonotype was picked up a small number of times. The V call is TRBV19, the J call TRBJ1-1; D gene ambiguous. CDR1 and CDR2 (germline): LNHDA, SQIVND (reference sequence). This CDR3 comprises 15 residues. V lost 11 bases and J lost 6, with 25 bases in between. DNA for the CDR3: TGTGCCTCCGGATCGCCCGGGAGGCCATCCTCTGAAGCTTTCTTT. Protein product: CASGSPGRPSSEAFF.

This clonotype came up a few times. The V call is TRBV20-1, the J call TRBJ2-3; tentatively, D is TRBD1 or TRBD2 (5 bases each). CDR1 is DFQATT, CDR2 SNEGSKA, per germline (reference sequence). This CDR3 has 12 amino acids. The CDR3 loop is CMGPLSTDTQYF. As DNA, the CDR3 is TGCATGGGACCCCTTTCCACAGATACGCAGTATTTT.

This clonotype was detected ten times or more. The chain employs TRBV12-3 or TRBV12-4 and TRBJ1-1, with D unclear. Trimming shortened V by 5 bases and J by 0 bases, and 13 bases separated the two germline ends. CDR3 length equals 15 residues. CDR3 sequence reads: CASSARRRMNTEAFF. The DNA of the CDR3 is TGTGCCAGCAGTGCCCGCAGACGGATGAACACTGAAGCTTTCTTT.

This clonotype was counted at least ten times. The chain recombines TRBV11-2 with TRBJ1-3, with D possibly TRBD1 on 5 matching bases. The germline CDR1 and CDR2 sequences are SGHAT and FQNNGV. The CDR3 extends over 15 amino acids. The V gene lost 5 bases and the J gene lost 0 bases, with 11 bases spanning the gap. The CDR3: CASSVGTDSGNTIYF. In DNA form, the CDR3 reads TGTGCCAGCAGCGTTGGGACGGACTCTGGAAACACCATATATTTT.